The rows below give T cell receptor beta chains drawn from one sample of a study of cytotoxic CD8 clonotypes in ibrutinib-treated CLL. Some clones are missing from TCRdb's copy, which holds only in-frame ones; the method was immunoSEQ multiplex PCR. The sample shows 73,000 or so clones, 68% of them seen only once. The specimen comprised PBMCs, sampled after 12 months of ibrutinib treatment. These receptors were obtained from a human donor with chronic lymphocytic leukemia. The CDR3 runs from the conserved cysteine through the conserved F or W. Fields, in order: J gene, V gene, D gene, clone size, CDR3 protein, CDR3 DNA. A D gene is named only where the DNA matches it firmly. For some rows the clone size is stated as once, few or many, or as a class when expanded; others skip it.

>TRBJ1-1|TRBV7-2|-|-
CASSPLGANTEAFF
TGTGCCAGCAGCCCTCTGGGGGCGAACACTGAAGCTTTCTTT
>TRBJ2-7|TRBV5-4|TRBD2|few
CASSLDLLAGPGEQYF
TGTGCCAGCAGCTTAGACCTACTAGCGGGGCCTGGGGAGCAGTACTTC
>TRBJ2-2|TRBV5-6|-|-
CASSSPGHSGTGELFF
TGTGCCAGCAGCTCACCGGGACACTCGGGCACCGGGGAGCTGTTTTTT
>TRBJ2-6|TRBV5-6|-|-
CASSLAGVTGANVLTF
TGTGCCAGCAGCTTGGCAGGGGTCACTGGGGCCAACGTCCTGACTTTC
>TRBJ2-1|TRBV11-3|TRBD2|-
CASSLGLGDNEQFF
TGTGCCAGCAGCTTGGGACTAGGCGACAATGAGCAGTTCTTC
>TRBJ2-7|TRBV19|-|-
CASSISLTSYYEQYF
TGTGCCAGTAGTATTAGTCTTACAAGCTACTACGAGCAGTACTTC
>TRBJ2-1|TRBV7-9|-|-
CASSARDNYNEQFF
TGTGCCAGCAGCGCCCGGGACAACTACAATGAGCAGTTCTTC
>TRBJ2-2|TRBV19|-|many
CASGPSSGWGGELFF
TGTGCCAGTGGTCCCTCGTCGGGGTGGGGCGGGGAGCTGTTTTTT
>TRBJ2-3|TRBV7-9|TRBD1|-
CASSSWDRGTDTQYF
TGTGCCAGCAGCTCCTGGGACAGGGGAACAGATACGCAGTATTTT
>TRBJ2-1|TRBV2|-|-
CASSEEISDNEQFF
TGTGCCAGCAGTGAAGAGATATCGGACAATGAGCAGTTCTTC
>TRBJ2-3|TRBV6-8|-|-
CASSYTETDTQYF
TGTGCCAGCAGTTATACCGAGACAGATACGCAGTATTTT